This is a list of T cell receptor beta chains from one sample in a study of cytomegalovirus exposure and HLA in healthy donors. Produced via immunoSEQ multiplex PCR; TCRdb's table is partial and in-frame only. The sample includes 110,000 or so clones, around 66% of them seen just once. Sequenced sample: PBMCs. The receptors were gathered from a young man in good health and CMV-seropositive. CDR3s include the opening cysteine and the closing phenylalanine or tryptophan. A D gene is named only where the DNA matches it firmly. Where a row states a size, it is once, few, many or the class of an expanded clone; other rows omit it.

j_call,d_call,v_call,clone_size,cdr3_nt,cdr3_aa
TRBJ2-4,TRBD1,TRBV5-1,.,TGCGCCAGCAGCTCTGGACAGGCCCCCTACATTCAGTACTTC,CASSSGQAPYIQYF
TRBJ1-3,.,TRBV5-6,once,TGTGCCAGCATGGGGCTTGGAAACACCATATATTTT,CASMGLGNTIYF
TRBJ2-3,.,TRBV5-1,.,TGCGCCAGCAGCTTGGCAGGGTTTAGTACGCAGTATTTT,CASSLAGFSTQYF
TRBJ1-5,TRBD1,TRBV6-5,few,TGTGCCAGCAGTCGGGACAGTAATCAGCCCCAGCATTTT,CASSRDSNQPQHF
TRBJ1-4,.,TRBV7-6,.,TGTGCCAGCAGCTTAGACGGGGGTAGTAATGAAAAACTGTTTTTT,CASSLDGGSNEKLFF
TRBJ2-7,TRBD1,TRBV2,few,TGTGCCAGCAGTGAAGGGACAGGCTCCTACGAGCAGTACTTC,CASSEGTGSYEQYF
TRBJ2-3,.,TRBV4-2,.,TGTGCCAGCAGCCAACTTGGAGACGCAGATACGCAGTATTTT,CASSQLGDADTQYF
TRBJ2-2,.,TRBV5-4,few,TGTGCCAGCAAAGGCCAGGGTAGTATCACCGGGGAGCTGTTTTTT,CASKGQGSITGELFF
TRBJ1-1,TRBD1,TRBV6-5,.,TGTGCCAGCAGTTACCTGGAACAGGGGCTTATGGGGGCTTTCTTT,CASSYLEQGLMGAFF
TRBJ1-6,.,TRBV23-1,.,TGCGCCAGCGAAGCGCCGCGGGGCTTCGCTTCACCCCTCCACTTT,CASEAPRGFASPLHF
TRBJ2-3,.,TRBV11-2,few,TGTGCCAGCAGCTTAGATAGGGCTAGCTGGTTGACAGATACGCAGTATTTT,CASSLDRASWLTDTQYF
TRBJ2-1,TRBD2,TRBV28,.,TGTGCCAGTTCGACTAGCGGGGGGGCCAGGCAGTTCTTC,CASSTSGGARQFF
TRBJ1-1,.,TRBV6-5,.,TGTGCCAGCAGTCCTACAGGGAATTCTGAAGCTTTCTTT,CASSPTGNSEAFF
TRBJ1-5,TRBD1,TRBV4-2,.,TGTGCCAGCAGCCTCTTCTTGGGACAGGGTACCGATCAGCCCCAGCATTTT,CASSLFLGQGTDQPQHF
TRBJ1-6,.,TRBV5-1,once,TGCGCCAGCAGCTTCAGACAGGCAGGCAATTCACCCCTCCACTTT,CASSFRQAGNSPLHF
TRBJ2-5,TRBD2,TRBV5-1,few,TGCGCCAGCAGCTTGGCCCCCCCGCTGACTAGCGGGGGAGAGACCCAGTACTTC,CASSLAPPLTSGGETQYF
TRBJ2-5,TRBD2,TRBV6-7,few,TGTGCCAGCAGTTACTTAGAGACGGCGGGGGTACGGGAGACCCAGTACTTC,CASSYLETAGVRETQYF
TRBJ1-1,.,TRBV5-5,.,TGTGCCAGCAGCTCCCCGGGGAGGCGTAACTGGGGCACTGAAGCTTTCTTT,CASSSPGRRNWGTEAFF
TRBJ2-2,TRBD1,TRBV7-9,.,TGTGCCAGCAGCGGGAGCGCGACAGGGAGAATCGGGGAGCTGTTTTTT,CASSGSATGRIGELFF
TRBJ1-6,TRBD1,TRBV25-1,.,TGTGCCAGCAACGACAGGGCCTATAATTCACCCCTCCACTTT,CASNDRAYNSPLHF
TRBJ2-7,.,TRBV19,.,TGTGCCAGTAGTCCCAGCGCGGGGCACTACGAGCAGTACTTC,CASSPSAGHYEQYF
TRBJ2-1,TRBD2,TRBV5-1,.,TGCGCCAGCAGCTCGGGACTAGCGGGGGGGTTCTCCTACAATGAGCAGTTCTTC,CASSSGLAGGFSYNEQFF
TRBJ2-3,.,TRBV4-2,.,TGTGCCAGCAGCCAATGGGCTAGCATGGATACGCAGTATTTT,CASSQWASMDTQYF
TRBJ1-2,TRBD1,TRBV7-9,.,TGTGCCAGCAGCCTGGGGACAGGCGATGGCTACACCTTC,CASSLGTGDGYTF
TRBJ2-7,TRBD1,TRBV11-3,few,TGTGCCAGCAGCTCTAGGACAGGGCATGCCTACGAGCAGTACTTC,CASSSRTGHAYEQYF
TRBJ2-7,TRBD1,TRBV6-5,.,TGTGCCAGCAGTTACAAAATACAGGGGGCGGGGGAGCAGTACTTC,CASSYKIQGAGEQYF
TRBJ1-6,.,TRBV19,.,TGTGCCAGCCTACAGGGCAATAATTCACCCCTCCACTTT,CASLQGNNSPLHF
TRBJ2-6,TRBD1,TRBV27,once,TGTGCCAGCAGTTTAAAAAGGACAGGGGTCATCTCTGGGGCCAACGTCCTGACTTTC,CASSLKRTGVISGANVLTF
TRBJ2-7,.,TRBV30,few,TGTGCCTGGAGTGTAGGACGGGGCGAGCAGTACTTC,CAWSVGRGEQYF
TRBJ2-7,.,TRBV7-2,.,TGTGCCAGCAGCTTAGGTCTGAACAGAGAGCAGTACTTC,CASSLGLNREQYF
TRBJ2-2,TRBD2,TRBV7-2,.,TGTGCCAGCAGCTTATCCCTGCGGGGGGGTAGGGCCGGGGAGCTGTTTTTT,CASSLSLRGGRAGELFF
TRBJ2-1,.,TRBV2,few,TGTGCCAGCAGTGAAGCGCTTCTGCTGGGAGACAATGAGCAGTTCTTC,CASSEALLLGDNEQFF
TRBJ1-2,.,TRBV7-2,.,TGTGCCAGCAGCTTATATGTACAGGGTCCCTATGGCTACACCTTC,CASSLYVQGPYGYTF
TRBJ1-1,.,TRBV27,.,TGTGCCAGCAGCCGTCGGGGGAGGCTCACTGAAGCTTTCTTT,CASSRRGRLTEAFF
TRBJ2-1,.,TRBV6-5,.,TGTGCCAGCAGGAGCGACAGCCTAAGGAACAATGAGCAGTTCTTC,CASRSDSLRNNEQFF
TRBJ2-1,.,TRBV7-9,.,TGTGCCAGCAGCCCCCGTGTTTCCGCGCAAACCTACAATGAGCAGTTCTTC,CASSPRVSAQTYNEQFF
TRBJ2-3,.,TRBV11-3,.,TGTGCCAGCAGCCTTTTGTTCACAGATACGCAGTATTTT,CASSLLFTDTQYF
TRBJ1-5,.,TRBV28,.,TGTGCCAGCTCCCGAGGGGGGGGGAATCAGCCCCAGCATTTT,CASSRGGGNQPQHF
TRBJ2-7,.,TRBV6-5,few,TGTGCCAGCAACCAACTAGGTTCAGGCTCCTACGAGCAGTACTTC,CASNQLGSGSYEQYF
TRBJ1-5,.,TRBV2,.,TGTGCCAGCAGTGAAATAGGGGTGAGCAATCAGCCCCAGCATTTT,CASSEIGVSNQPQHF
TRBJ1-1,TRBD1,TRBV5-1,.,TGCGCCAGCACCTTAGACGGACAGGGGAACACTGAAGCTTTCTTT,CASTLDGQGNTEAFF
TRBJ2-3,TRBD2,TRBV7-7,few,TGTGCCAGCAGCCCACGGGGGGGGGCACCTACAGATACGCAGTATTTT,CASSPRGGAPTDTQYF
TRBJ1-2,TRBD1,TRBV15,.,TGTGCCACCAGCTGGACAGGGGGCTCAGAATATGGCTACACCTTC,CATSWTGGSEYGYTF
TRBJ2-7,TRBD1,TRBV15,.,TGTGCCACCAGCAGAAAAAGATTCGGACAGGGGGCCAACGAGCAGTACTTC,CATSRKRFGQGANEQYF
TRBJ2-5,TRBD2,TRBV5-1,.,TGCGCCAGCAGCTTCGGGGGGGCGATGGGAGAGACCCAGTACTTC,CASSFGGAMGETQYF
TRBJ2-7,.,TRBV25-1,.,TGTGCCAGCAGTGAGGGCTTGTCGGGGGACGAGCAGTACTTC,CASSEGLSGDEQYF
TRBJ1-1,.,TRBV6-4,few,TGTGCCAGCAGCAAAGACAGGTCTGAAGCTTTCTTT,CASSKDRSEAFF
TRBJ2-7,.,TRBV11-2,.,TGTGCCAGCAGCTTAGATCTGTCTTGGAGGGAGCAGTACTTC,CASSLDLSWREQYF
TRBJ2-1,.,TRBV7-2,.,TGTGCCAGCAGCCCTACCCCCGGGGTGAATGAGCAGTTCTTC,CASSPTPGVNEQFF
TRBJ1-1,.,TRBV7-2,.,TGTGCCAGCAGCTTTACGGGGACTGAAGCTTTCTTT,CASSFTGTEAFF
TRBJ1-2,.,TRBV6-1,.,TGTGCCAGCAGTGGTTTATGGGGCATTGACTATGGCTACACCTTC,CASSGLWGIDYGYTF
TRBJ1-2,.,TRBV30,.,TGTGCCTGGAGTAATCCGCGTAGGGGAAACTATGGCTACACCTTC,CAWSNPRRGNYGYTF